This T cell receptor (beta chain) was documented in a study of vaccination effects on CD4 cells after COVID-19. This table comes from immunoSEQ multiplex PCR, and its TCRdb copy is limited to in-frame clones, with some not included. The sample has fewer than 65,000 clones, about 71% seen once. Remarks on this clone: The antigen is not known.

V dropped 5 bases and J dropped 4; count of bases not matched to a gene: 1. The length of the CDR3 is 14 residues. Looked up from germline, CDR1 is SGHTA and CDR2 is FQGNSA. After expansion with viral peptide pools in the ViraFEST assay, antigen-specific CD4+ T cells were sequenced. With roughly nine days of culture completed, CD4+ T cells were isolated. Nucleocapsid antibodies stayed negative before and after vaccination, showing no earlier SARS-CoV-2 infection. Culturing of some 1.8 million PBMC per well took place with about 9.4 IU/ml IL-2 and around 10 ug/ml peptides. Half the medium was replaced with IL-2 medium on days 3 and 7.

The chain combines TRBV7-2 with TRBJ2-2; 10 bases are shared with TRBD1. The TCR was taken from a human donor who received a COVID-19 vaccine. The specimen comprised CD4+ T cells from PBMCs cultured with HCoV-OC43 spike peptides, sampled before COVID-19 vaccination. Subset reported: HCoV-OC43 spike overlapping peptide pool stimulation. Here the CDR3 DNA reads TGTGCCAGCAGCCGGGACAGGGGCACCGGGGAGCTGTTTTTT. It encodes CASSRDRGTGELFF.